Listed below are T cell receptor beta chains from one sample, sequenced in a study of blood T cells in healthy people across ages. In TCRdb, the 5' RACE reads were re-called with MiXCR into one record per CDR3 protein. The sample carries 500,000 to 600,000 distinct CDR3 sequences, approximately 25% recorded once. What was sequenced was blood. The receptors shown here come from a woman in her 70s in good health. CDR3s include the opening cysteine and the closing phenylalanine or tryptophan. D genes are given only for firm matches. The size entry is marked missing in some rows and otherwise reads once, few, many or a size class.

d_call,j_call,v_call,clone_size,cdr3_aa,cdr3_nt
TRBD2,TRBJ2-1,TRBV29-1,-,CSHRPGLAHNEQFF,TGCAGCCACAGACCGGGACTAGCGCACAATGAGCAGTTCTTC
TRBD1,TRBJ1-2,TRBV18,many,CASSLPGQGPLNYGYTF,TGTGCCAGCTCACTTCCGGGACAGGGCCCCCTGAACTATGGCTACACCTTC
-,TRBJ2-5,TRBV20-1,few,CSAREGSGQETQYF,TGCAGTGCTAGAGAGGGTAGCGGACAAGAGACCCAGTACTTC
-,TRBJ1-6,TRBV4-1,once,CASSQTAEIPLSPLHF,TGCGCCAGCAGCCAAACAGCCGAAATCCCTCTTTCACCCCTCCACTTT
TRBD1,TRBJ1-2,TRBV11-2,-,CASSLRDSNYGYTF,TGTGCCAGCAGCCTCCGGGACAGTAACTATGGCTACACCTTC
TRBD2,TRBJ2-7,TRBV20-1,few,CSAVGGVAYEQYF,TGCAGTGCTGTCGGGGGGGTGGCCTACGAGCAGTACTTC
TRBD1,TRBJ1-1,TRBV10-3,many,CAISEAGQGRDTEAFF,TGTGCCATCAGTGAGGCGGGACAGGGGCGGGACACTGAAGCTTTCTTT
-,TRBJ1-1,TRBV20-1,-,CSARGAVPNTEAFF,TGCAGTGCTAGAGGGGCAGTACCGAACACTGAAGCTTTCTTT
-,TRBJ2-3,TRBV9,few,CASSAQPPGTSRKDTQYF,TGTGCCAGCAGCGCCCAACCCCCAGGGACTTCGCGGAAGGATACGCAGTATTTT
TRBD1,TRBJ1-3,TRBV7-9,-,CASSARTGSSGNTIYF,TGTGCCAGCAGCGCACGGACAGGAAGCTCTGGAAACACCATATATTTT
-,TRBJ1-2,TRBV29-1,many,CSGRGELNGYTF,TGCAGTGGGCGCGGGGAATTAAATGGCTACACCTTC
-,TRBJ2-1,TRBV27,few,CASSLSIYNEQFF,TGTGCCAGCAGTTTATCCATATACAATGAGCAGTTCTTC
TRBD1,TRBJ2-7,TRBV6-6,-,CASRPAGTGSREQYF,TGTGCCAGCAGACCAGCCGGGACAGGGAGTCGCGAGCAGTACTTC
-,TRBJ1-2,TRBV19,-,CASSIDRGSYGYTF,TGTGCCAGTAGTATAGATCGCGGGTCGTATGGCTACACCTTC
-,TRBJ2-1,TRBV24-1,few,CATQTSTGRSYNEQFF,TGTGCCACCCAAACTAGCACAGGCCGCTCCTACAATGAGCAGTTCTTC
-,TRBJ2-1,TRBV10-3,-,CAISGATDEQFF,TGTGCCATCAGCGGGGCTACGGATGAGCAGTTCTTC
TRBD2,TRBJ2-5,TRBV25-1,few,CASSEAGVTQYF,TGTGCCAGCAGTGAGGCGGGGGTGACCCAGTACTTC
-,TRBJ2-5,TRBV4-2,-,CASSPQASGETQYF,TGTGCCAGCAGCCCCCAAGCCAGCGGGGAGACCCAGTACTTC
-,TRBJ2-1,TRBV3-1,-,CASSQMQGGNNEQFF,TGTGCCAGCAGCCAGATGCAGGGGGGGAACAATGAGCAGTTCTTC
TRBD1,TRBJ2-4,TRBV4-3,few,CASSQDWVTGSKNIQYF,TGCGCCAGCAGCCAAGATTGGGTGACAGGGTCCAAAAACATTCAGTACTTC
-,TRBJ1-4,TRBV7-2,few,CASSLARTVNEKLFF,TGTGCCAGCAGCTTAGCCAGGACAGTTAATGAAAAACTGTTTTTT
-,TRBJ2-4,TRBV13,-,CASSSRSLAKNIQYF,TGTGCCAGCAGCTCCAGGAGTCTAGCCAAAAACATTCAGTACTTC
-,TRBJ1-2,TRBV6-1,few,CASSESGRDSHGYTF,TGTGCCAGCAGTGAATCAGGAAGGGATAGCCATGGCTACACCTTC
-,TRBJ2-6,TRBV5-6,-,CASSLYSSSSGANVLTF,TGTGCCAGCAGCTTGTACAGTTCGTCCTCTGGGGCCAACGTCCTGACTTTC
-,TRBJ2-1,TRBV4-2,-,CASSQGLAHEQFF,TGTGCCAGCAGCCAGGGTTTAGCGCATGAGCAGTTCTTC
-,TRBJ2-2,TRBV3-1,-,CASSRLRTGELFF,TGTGCCAGCAGCCGCCTACGGACCGGGGAGCTGTTTTTT
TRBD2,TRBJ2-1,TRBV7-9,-,CANSSGGEQFF,TGTGCCAACAGCTCCGGGGGGGAGCAGTTCTTC
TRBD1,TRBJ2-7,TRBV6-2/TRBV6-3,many,CASQTGTVYEQYF,TGTGCCAGCCAAACCGGGACAGTCTACGAGCAGTACTTC
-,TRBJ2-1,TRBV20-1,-,CSASSELNEQFF,TGCAGTGCTAGTTCAGAGCTTAATGAGCAGTTCTTC
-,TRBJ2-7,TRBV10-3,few,CAISSSDGVSYEQYF,TGTGCCATTTCATCGTCGGACGGTGTTTCCTACGAGCAGTACTTC
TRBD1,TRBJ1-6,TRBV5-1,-,CASSSIQGAISPLHF,TGCGCCAGCAGCAGCATCCAGGGGGCGATTTCACCCCTCCACTTT
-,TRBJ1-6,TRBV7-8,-,CASSLGGRGTGALHF,TGTGCCAGCAGCTTAGGGGGACGGGGGACGGGGGCCCTCCACTTT
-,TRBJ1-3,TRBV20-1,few,CSARDPRTTSGNTIYF,TGCAGTGCTAGAGATCCTAGGACGACGTCTGGAAACACCATATATTTT
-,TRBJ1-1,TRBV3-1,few,CASSQTLGYTEAFF,TGTGCCAGCAGCCAAACATTGGGGTACACTGAAGCTTTCTTT
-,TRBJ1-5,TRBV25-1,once,CASSDFGGNQPQHF,TGTGCCAGCAGTGACTTCGGAGGCAATCAGCCCCAGCATTTT
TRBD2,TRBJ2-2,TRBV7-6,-,CASSLRTSGDTGELFF,TGTGCCAGCAGCTTAAGGACTAGCGGGGACACCGGGGAGCTGTTTTTT
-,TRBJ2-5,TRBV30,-,CAWSVGGGSGTQYF,TGTGCCTGGAGTGTGGGAGGGGGATCTGGGACCCAGTACTTC
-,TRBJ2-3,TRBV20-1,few,CSALVGGTQYF,TGCAGTGCTCTGGTGGGAGGTACGCAGTATTTT
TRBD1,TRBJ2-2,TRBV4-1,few,CASSQVGTGNTGELFF,TGCGCCAGCAGCCAAGTAGGGACAGGGAACACCGGGGAGCTGTTTTTT
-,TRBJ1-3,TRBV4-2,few,CASSPGYSGNTIYF,TGTGCCAGCAGCCCGGGTTACTCTGGAAACACCATATATTTT
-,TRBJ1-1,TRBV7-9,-,CASSRGVTEAFF,TGTGCCTCCTCTCGGGGAGTTACTGAAGCTTTCTTT
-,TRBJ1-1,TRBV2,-,CASSERTRAFF,TGTGCCAGCAGTGAAAGGACTAGAGCTTTCTTT
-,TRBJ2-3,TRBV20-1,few,CSTTSGNTDTQYF,TGCAGCACAACGTCAGGGAACACAGATACGCAGTATTTT
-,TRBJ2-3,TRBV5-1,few,CASSLRPAADTQYF,TGCGCCAGCAGCTTGAGGCCAGCGGCAGATACGCAGTATTTT
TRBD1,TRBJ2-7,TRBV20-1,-,CSARAPTGGSYEQYF,TGCAGTGCTAGAGCCCCGACAGGGGGCTCCTACGAGCAGTACTTC
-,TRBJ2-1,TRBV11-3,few,CTSSRRPGHNEQFF,TGTACCAGCAGCCGCCGTCCAGGGCACAATGAGCAGTTCTTC
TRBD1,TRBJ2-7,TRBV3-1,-,CASSQDPGQGWEQYF,TGTGCCAGCAGCCAAGATCCGGGACAGGGATGGGAGCAGTACTTC
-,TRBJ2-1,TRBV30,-,CAWSVSRQEQFF,TGTGCCTGGAGTGTATCCCGACAGGAGCAGTTCTTC
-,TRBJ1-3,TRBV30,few,CAWSVIGGSGNTIYF,TGTGCCTGGAGTGTAATAGGGGGCTCTGGAAACACCATATATTTT
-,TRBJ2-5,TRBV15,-,CATSRDLAQETQYF,TGTGCCACCAGCAGAGATCTGGCACAAGAGACCCAGTACTTC
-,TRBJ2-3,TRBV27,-,CASSPNPPRGTQYF,TGTGCCAGCAGTCCAAACCCCCCGAGGGGGACGCAGTATTTT
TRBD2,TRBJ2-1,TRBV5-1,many,CASSLERGGYNEQFF,TGCGCCAGCAGCTTGGAGCGGGGGGGTTACAATGAGCAGTTCTTC
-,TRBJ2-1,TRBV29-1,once,CSVERDSELNEQFF,TGCAGCGTTGAGCGGGACTCGGAACTCAATGAGCAGTTCTTC
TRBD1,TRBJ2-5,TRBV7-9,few,CASSLNRGMETQYF,TGTGCCAGCAGCTTAAACAGGGGCATGGAGACCCAGTACTTC
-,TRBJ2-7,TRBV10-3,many,CAISESVSSYEQYF,TGTGCCATCAGTGAGTCCGTCAGCTCCTACGAGCAGTACTTC
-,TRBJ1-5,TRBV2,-,CASSGLTWDQPQHF,TGTGCCAGCAGTGGACTAACTTGGGATCAGCCCCAGCATTTT
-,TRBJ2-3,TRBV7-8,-,CASSLDVWGQYF,TGTGCCAGCAGCTTAGATGTTTGGGGGCAGTATTTT
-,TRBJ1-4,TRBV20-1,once,CSAAGTQSEKLFF,TGCAGTGCTGCCGGGACACAAAGCGAAAAACTGTTTTTT
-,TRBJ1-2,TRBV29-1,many,CSVEVHGYTF,TGCAGCGTTGAAGTCCATGGCTACACCTTC
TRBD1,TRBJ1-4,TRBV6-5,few,CASSFTGVGTDEKLFF,TGTGCCAGCAGTTTTACAGGGGTGGGGACCGATGAAAAACTGTTTTTT